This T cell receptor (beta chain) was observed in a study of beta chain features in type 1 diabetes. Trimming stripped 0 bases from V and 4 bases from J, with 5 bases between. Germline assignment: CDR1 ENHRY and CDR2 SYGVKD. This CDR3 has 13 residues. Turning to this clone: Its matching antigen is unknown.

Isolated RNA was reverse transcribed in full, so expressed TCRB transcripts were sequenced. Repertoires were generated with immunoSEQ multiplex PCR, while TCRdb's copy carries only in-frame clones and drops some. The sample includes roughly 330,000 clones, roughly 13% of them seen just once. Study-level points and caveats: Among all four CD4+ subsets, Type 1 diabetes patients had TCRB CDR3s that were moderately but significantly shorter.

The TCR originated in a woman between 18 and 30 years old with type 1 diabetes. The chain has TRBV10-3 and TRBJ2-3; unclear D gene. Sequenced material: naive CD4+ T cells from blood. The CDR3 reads CAISESLADTQYF. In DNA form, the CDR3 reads TGTGCCATCAGTGAGTCCCTAGCAGATACGCAGTATTTT.